This TCR beta chain stems from a study of patients and donors after allogeneic stem cell transplantation. CDR1 is SQVTM, CDR2 ANQGSEA, per germline. The V end was cut by 8 bases, the J end by 8 bases, with 12 bases between. The CDR3 covers 10 residues. This clonotype was seen many times. MiXCR was run by TCRdb on the RT-PCR reads, yielding one entry per CDR3 protein. The profile shows approximately 140,000 distinct CDR3 sequences, over 30% of them singletons. The source material was blood, either unsorted or a sorted T cell fraction (not recorded which). This TCR derives from a human donor who was either an allogeneic HSCT recipient or a stem cell or donor lymphocyte infusion donor (not recorded which). It is not recorded whose cells these are; they may come from a transplant donor. The V and J genes are TRBV29-1 and TRBJ1-2; no clear D gene. CDR3 region: CSTGQGGYTF. The CDR3 region has the DNA TGCAGCACCGGGCAAGGGGGCTACACCTTC. The whole variable domain, remainder taken from reference TRBV29-1 and TRBJ1-2, is SAVISQKPSRDICQRGTSLTIQCQVDSQVTMMFWYRQQPGQSLTLIATANQGSEATYESGFVIDKFPISRPNLTFSTLTVSNMSPEDSSIYLCSTGQGGYTFGSGTRLTVV.